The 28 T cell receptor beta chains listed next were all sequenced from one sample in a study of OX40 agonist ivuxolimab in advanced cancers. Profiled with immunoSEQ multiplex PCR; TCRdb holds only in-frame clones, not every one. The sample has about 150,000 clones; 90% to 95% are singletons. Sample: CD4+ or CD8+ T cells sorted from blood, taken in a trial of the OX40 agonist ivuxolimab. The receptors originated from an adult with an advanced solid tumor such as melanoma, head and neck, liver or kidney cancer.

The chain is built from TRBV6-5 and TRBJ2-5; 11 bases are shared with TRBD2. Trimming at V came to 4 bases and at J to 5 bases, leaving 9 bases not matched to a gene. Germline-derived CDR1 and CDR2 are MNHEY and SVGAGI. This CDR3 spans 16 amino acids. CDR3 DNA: TGTGCCAGCAGTTCCACCCCACTAGCGGGAGAGGAGACCCAGTACTTC. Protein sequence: CASSSTPLAGEETQYF.

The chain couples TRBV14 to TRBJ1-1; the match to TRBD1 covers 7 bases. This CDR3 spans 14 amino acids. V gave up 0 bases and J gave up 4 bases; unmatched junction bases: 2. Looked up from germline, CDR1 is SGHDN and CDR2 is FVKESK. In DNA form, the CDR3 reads TGTGCCAGCAGCCAAGACAGGGGGGTCACTGAAGCTTTCTTT. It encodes CASSQDRGVTEAFF. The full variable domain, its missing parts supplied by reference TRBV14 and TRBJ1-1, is EAGVTQFPSHSVIEKGQTVTLRCDPISGHDNLYWYRRVMGKEIKFLLHFVKESKQDESGMPNNRFLAERTGGTYSTLKVQPAELEDSGVYFCASSQDRGVTEAFFGQGTRLTVV.

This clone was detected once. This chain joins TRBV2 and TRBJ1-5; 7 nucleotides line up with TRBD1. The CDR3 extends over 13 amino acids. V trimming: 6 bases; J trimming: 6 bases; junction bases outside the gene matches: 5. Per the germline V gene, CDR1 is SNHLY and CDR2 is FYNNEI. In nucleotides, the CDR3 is TGTGCCAGCAGAGGACAGGTCCCTCAGCCCCAGCATTTT. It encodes CASRGQVPQPQHF.

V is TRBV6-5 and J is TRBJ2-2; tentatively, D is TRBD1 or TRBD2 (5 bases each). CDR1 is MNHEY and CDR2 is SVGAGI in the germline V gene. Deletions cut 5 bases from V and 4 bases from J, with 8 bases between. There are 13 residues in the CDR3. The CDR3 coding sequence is TGTGCCAGCAGTGCAGGGACCACCGGGGAGCTGTTTTTT. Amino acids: CASSAGTTGELFF.

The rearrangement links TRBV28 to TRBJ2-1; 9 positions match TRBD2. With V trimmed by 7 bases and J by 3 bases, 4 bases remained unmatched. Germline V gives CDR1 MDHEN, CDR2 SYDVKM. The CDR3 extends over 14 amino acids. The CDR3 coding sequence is TGTGCCAGCAATCTAGCGGGGTACTACAATGAGCAGTTCTTC. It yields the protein CASNLAGYYNEQFF.

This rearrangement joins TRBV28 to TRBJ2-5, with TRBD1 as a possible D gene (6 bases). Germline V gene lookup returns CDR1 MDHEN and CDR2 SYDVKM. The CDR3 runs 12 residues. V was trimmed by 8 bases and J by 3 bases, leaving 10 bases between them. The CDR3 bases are TGTGCCAGCGCCCAGGGGAAAGAGACCCAGTACTTC. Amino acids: CASAQGKETQYF.

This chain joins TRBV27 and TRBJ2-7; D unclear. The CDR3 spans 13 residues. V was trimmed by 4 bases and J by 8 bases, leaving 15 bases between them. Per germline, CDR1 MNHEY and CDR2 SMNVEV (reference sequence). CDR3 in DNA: TGTGCCAGCAGTTCCAGCTTACTCGCCCAGCAGTACTTC. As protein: CASSSSLLAQQYF.

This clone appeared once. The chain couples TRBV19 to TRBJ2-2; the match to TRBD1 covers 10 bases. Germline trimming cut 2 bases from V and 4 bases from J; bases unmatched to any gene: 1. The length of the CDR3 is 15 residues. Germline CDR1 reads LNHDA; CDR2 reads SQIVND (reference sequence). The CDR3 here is CASSIRDRGTGELFF. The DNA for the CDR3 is TGTGCCAGTAGTATAAGGGACAGGGGCACCGGGGAGCTGTTTTTT.

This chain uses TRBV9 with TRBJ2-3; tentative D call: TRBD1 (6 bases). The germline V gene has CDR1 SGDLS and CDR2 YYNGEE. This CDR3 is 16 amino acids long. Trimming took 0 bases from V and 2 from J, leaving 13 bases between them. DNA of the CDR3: TGTGCCAGCAGCGTAGCCACAGGGCTGCTCACAGATACGCAGTATTTT. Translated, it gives CASSVATGLLTDTQYF.

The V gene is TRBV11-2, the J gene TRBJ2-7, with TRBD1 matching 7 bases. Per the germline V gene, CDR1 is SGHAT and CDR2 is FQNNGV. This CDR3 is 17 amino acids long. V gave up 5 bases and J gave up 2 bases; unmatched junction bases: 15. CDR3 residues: CASSVRSWAGGPYEQYF. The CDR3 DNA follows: TGTGCCAGCAGCGTCCGGTCCTGGGCAGGGGGTCCCTACGAGCAGTACTTC.

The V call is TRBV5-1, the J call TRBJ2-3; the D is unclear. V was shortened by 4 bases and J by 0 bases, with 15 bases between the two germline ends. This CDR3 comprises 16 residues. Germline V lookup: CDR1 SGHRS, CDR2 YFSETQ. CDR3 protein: CASSAVQHGSTDTQYF. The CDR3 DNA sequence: TGCGCCAGCAGCGCCGTCCAACATGGGAGCACAGATACGCAGTATTTT.

This chain's CDR3 is CASSIDRGTYYTF. The DNA of the CDR3 is TGTGCCAGTAGTATAGACAGGGGTACTTACTACACCTTC. The chain links TRBV19 to TRBJ1-2; weak D call: TRBD1 (6 bases). V was cut by 0 bases and J by 10 bases, with 12 bases left in between. CDR1 is LNHDA and CDR2 is SQIVND in the germline V gene (reference sequence). The CDR3 covers 13 residues.

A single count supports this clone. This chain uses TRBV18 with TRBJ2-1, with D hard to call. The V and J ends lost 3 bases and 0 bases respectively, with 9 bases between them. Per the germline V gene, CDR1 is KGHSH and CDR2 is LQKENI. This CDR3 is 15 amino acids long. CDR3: CASSPDRSSYNEQFF. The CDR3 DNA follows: TGTGCCAGCTCACCGGACCGATCCTCCTACAATGAGCAGTTCTTC.

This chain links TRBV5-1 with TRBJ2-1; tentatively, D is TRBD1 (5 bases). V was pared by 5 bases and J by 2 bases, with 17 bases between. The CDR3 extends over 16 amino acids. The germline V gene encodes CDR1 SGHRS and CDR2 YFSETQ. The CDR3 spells CASSFPMPGTYNEQFF. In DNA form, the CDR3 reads TGCGCCAGCAGTTTCCCTATGCCAGGGACCTACAATGAGCAGTTCTTC.

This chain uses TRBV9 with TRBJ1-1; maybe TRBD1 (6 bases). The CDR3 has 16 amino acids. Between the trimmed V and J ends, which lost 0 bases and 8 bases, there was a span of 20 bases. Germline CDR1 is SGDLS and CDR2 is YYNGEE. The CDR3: CASSVDQGNRKIEAFF. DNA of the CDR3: TGTGCCAGCAGCGTAGATCAGGGGAACAGGAAGATCGAAGCTTTCTTT.

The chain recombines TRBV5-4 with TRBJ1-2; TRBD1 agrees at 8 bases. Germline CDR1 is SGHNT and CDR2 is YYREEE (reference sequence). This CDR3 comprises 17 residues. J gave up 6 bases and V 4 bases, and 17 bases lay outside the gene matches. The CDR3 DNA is TGTGCCAGCAGCCCCGGACAGGGCCTACTCCTCCCTGATGGCTACACCTTC. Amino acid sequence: CASSPGQGLLLPDGYTF.

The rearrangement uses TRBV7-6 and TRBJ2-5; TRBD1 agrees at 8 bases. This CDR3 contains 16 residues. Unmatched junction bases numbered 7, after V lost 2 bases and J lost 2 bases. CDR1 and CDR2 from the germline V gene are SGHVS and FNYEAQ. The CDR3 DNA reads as TGTGCCAGCAGCTTATCGTACAGGGGGTTACAAGAGACCCAGTACTTC. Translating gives CASSLSYRGLQETQYF.

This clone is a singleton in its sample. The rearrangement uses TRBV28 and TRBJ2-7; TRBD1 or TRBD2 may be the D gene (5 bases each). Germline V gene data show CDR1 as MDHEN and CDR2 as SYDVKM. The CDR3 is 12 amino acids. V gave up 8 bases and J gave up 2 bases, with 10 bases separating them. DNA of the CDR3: TGTGCCAGCCGGGACGTAGCCTACGAGCAGTACTTC. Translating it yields CASRDVAYEQYF.

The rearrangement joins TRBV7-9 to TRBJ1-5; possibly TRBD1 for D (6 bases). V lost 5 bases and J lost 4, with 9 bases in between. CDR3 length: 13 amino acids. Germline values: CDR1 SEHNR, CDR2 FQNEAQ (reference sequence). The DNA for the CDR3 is TGTGCCAGCAGCGCAACAGGGAATCAGCCCCAGCATTTT. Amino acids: CASSATGNQPQHF.

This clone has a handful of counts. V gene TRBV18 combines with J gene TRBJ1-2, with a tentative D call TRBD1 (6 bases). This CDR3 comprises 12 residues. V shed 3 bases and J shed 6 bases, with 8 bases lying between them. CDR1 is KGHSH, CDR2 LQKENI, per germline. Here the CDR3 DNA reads TGTGCCAGCTCACCTTCAGGGGATGGCTACACCTTC. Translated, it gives CASSPSGDGYTF.

DNA of the CDR3: TGTGCCAGCAGTTACAAGGACGGAAGCAATCAGCCCCAGCATTTT. This translates into CASSYKDGSNQPQHF. The rearrangement links TRBV6-5 to TRBJ1-5; no clear D. Trimming stripped 2 bases from V and 1 base from J, with 9 bases between. This CDR3 comprises 15 residues. Germline V lookup: CDR1 MNHEY, CDR2 SVGAGI.

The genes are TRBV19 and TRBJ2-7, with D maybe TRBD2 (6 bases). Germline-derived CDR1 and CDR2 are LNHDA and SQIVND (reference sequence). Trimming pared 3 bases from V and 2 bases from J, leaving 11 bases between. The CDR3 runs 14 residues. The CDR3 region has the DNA TGTGCCAGTAGTATGCGGGACGGAACCTACGAGCAGTACTTC. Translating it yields CASSMRDGTYEQYF.

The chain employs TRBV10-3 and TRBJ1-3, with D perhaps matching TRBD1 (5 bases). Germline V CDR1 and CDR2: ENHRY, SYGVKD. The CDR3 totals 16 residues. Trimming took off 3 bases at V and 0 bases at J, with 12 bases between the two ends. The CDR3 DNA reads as TGTGCCATCAGTGAAGGACAAGTTTTCTCTGGAAACACCATATATTTT. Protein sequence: CAISEGQVFSGNTIYF.

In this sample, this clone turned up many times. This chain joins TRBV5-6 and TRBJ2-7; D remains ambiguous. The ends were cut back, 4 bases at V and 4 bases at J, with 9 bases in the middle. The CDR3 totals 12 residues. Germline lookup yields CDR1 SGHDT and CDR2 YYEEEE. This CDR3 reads CASSRWAYEQYF. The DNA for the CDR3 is TGTGCCAGCAGCCGTTGGGCGTACGAGCAGTACTTC.

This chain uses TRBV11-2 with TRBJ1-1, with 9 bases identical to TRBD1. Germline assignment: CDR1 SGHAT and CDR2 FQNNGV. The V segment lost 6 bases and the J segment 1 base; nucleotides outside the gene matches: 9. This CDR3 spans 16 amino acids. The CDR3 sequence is CASRRGQGRWNTEAFF. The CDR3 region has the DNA TGTGCCAGCAGACGAGGACAGGGGCGGTGGAACACTGAAGCTTTCTTT.

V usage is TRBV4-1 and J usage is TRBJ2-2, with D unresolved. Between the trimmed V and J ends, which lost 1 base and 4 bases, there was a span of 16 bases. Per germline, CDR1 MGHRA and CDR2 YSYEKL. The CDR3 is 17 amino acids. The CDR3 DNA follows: TGCGCCAGCAGCCAAGTGAAAGCGATAATATTCACCGGGGAGCTGTTTTTT. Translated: CASSQVKAIIFTGELFF.

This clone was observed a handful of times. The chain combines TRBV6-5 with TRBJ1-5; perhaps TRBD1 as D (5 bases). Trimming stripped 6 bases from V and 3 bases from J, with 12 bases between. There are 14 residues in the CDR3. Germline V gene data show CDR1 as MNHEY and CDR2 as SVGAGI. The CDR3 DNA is TGTGCCAGCAGAGAGGGGAGCAACAATCAGCCCCAGCATTTT. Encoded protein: CASREGSNNQPQHF.

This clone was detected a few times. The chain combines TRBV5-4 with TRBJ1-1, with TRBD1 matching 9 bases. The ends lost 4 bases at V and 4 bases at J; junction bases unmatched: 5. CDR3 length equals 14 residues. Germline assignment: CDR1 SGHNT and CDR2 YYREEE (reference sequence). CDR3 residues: CASSGGQGITEAFF. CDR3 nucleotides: TGTGCCAGCAGCGGGGGACAGGGCATCACTGAAGCTTTCTTT.